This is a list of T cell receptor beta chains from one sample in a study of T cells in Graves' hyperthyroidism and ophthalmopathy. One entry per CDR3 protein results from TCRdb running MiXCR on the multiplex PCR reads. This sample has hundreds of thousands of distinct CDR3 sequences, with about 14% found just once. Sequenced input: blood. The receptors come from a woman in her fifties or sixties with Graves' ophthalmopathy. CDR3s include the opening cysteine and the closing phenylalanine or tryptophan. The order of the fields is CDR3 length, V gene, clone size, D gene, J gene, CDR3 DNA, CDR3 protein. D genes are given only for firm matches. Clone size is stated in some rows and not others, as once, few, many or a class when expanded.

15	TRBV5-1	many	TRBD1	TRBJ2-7	TGCGCCAGCAGCCCCGGGACAGCTAACTCCTACGAGCAGTACTTC	CASSPGTANSYEQYF
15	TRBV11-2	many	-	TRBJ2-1	TGTGCCAGCAGCTTAAGGGGGGCGCAGGACAATGAGCAGTTCTTC	CASSLRGAQDNEQFF
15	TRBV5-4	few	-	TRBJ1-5	TGTGCCAGCAGCTTGGCCCCGGGTTTCGATCAGCCCCAGCATTTT	CASSLAPGFDQPQHF
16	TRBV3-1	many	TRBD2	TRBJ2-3	TGTGCCAGCAGCCTTCGTAGCGGGAGGGCCAGGGATACGCAGTATTTT	CASSLRSGRARDTQYF
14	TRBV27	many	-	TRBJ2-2	TGTGCCAGCAGTCGACAGCGTGGGACCGGGGAGCTGTTTTTT	CASSRQRGTGELFF
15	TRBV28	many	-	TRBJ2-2	TGTGCCAGCAATTCGGTTTCCCAATTCACCGGGGAGCTGTTTTTT	CASNSVSQFTGELFF
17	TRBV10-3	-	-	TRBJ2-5	TGTGCCATCAGTGAGTCGACCTACAGGGTCTTGGGAGAGACCCAGTACTTC	CAISESTYRVLGETQYF
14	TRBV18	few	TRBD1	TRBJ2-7	TGTGCCAGCTCACCAAGGCCGACAGGGAGCGAGCAGTACTTC	CASSPRPTGSEQYF
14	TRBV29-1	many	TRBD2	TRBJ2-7	TGCAGCGTTGATCCCAGCGGGAGGAGGAACGAGCAGTACTTC	CSVDPSGRRNEQYF
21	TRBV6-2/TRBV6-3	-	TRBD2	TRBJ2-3	TGTGCCAGCAGTTACTCGAGTGCTAGCGGGAGTCGTTCTACTTCCACAGATACGCAGTATTTT	CASSYSSASGSRSTSTDTQYF
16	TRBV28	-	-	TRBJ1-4	TGTGCCAGCAGTTTTAATTTCAAGGAAACTAATGAAAAACTGTTTTTT	CASSFNFKETNEKLFF